A selection of T cell receptor beta chains follows, all from one sample in a study of blood T cell repertoires in COVID-19. Generated by immunoSEQ multiplex PCR, the TCRdb table keeps only in-frame clones and is missing some. Of 300,000 to 400,000 clones listed, about 90% are singletons. The sample was peripheral blood. The receptor source for this set is a woman in her late teens or twenties who had recovered from COVID-19. Each CDR3 is given with its conserved first and last residue. The order of the fields is J gene, D gene, V gene, clone size, CDR3 DNA, CDR3 protein. D genes are given only for firm matches. Rows may omit the clone size; those that give it use once, few, many or a size class.

>TRBJ1-2|TRBD1|TRBV11-3|NA
TGTGCCAGCAGCCGAATACAGGGGGCGCATGGCTACACCTTC
CASSRIQGAHGYTF
>TRBJ2-1|NA|TRBV9|NA
TGTGCCAGCAGCGTAGCACTGGATAGAGGTAATGAGCAGTTCTTC
CASSVALDRGNEQFF
>TRBJ2-5|NA|TRBV7-2|NA
TGTGCCAGCAGCTTAGTCGGGGAACAAGAGACCCAGTACTTC
CASSLVGEQETQYF
>TRBJ2-1|NA|TRBV6-4|NA
TGTGCCAGCAGTGAAGCACTAGTTCCCTACAATGAGCAGTTCTTC
CASSEALVPYNEQFF
>TRBJ1-1|TRBD1|TRBV29-1|NA
TGCAGCAGCGACAGGGGGACTGAAGCTTTCTTT
CSSDRGTEAFF
>TRBJ1-2|TRBD1|TRBV11-3|few
TGTGCCAGCAGCCCAATGGGGACAGGGGAGTATGGCTACACCTTC
CASSPMGTGEYGYTF
>TRBJ1-5|NA|TRBV6-2/TRBV6-3|NA
TGTGCCAGCAGCGGGGTACAGGATCCCAATCAGCCCCAGCATTTT
CASSGVQDPNQPQHF
>TRBJ1-6|NA|TRBV6-4|NA
TGTGCCAGCCCCATGTCTAATTCACCCCTCCACTTT
CASPMSNSPLHF
>TRBJ2-1|TRBD2|TRBV9|NA
TGTGCCAGCAGCGTAGCGCTAGCGGGAGGACCCTACAATGAGCAGTTCTTC
CASSVALAGGPYNEQFF
>TRBJ2-1|TRBD2|TRBV7-9|NA
TGTGCCAGCAGCTTCGCTTTAGCGGGAGGGCCCGGCGGCGACAATGAGCAGTTCTTC
CASSFALAGGPGGDNEQFF
>TRBJ2-3|TRBD2|TRBV7-2|once
TGTGCCAGCAGCAAGCGGGAGGGAGACACAGATACGCAGTATTTT
CASSKREGDTDTQYF
>TRBJ2-1|NA|TRBV12-3/TRBV12-4|NA
TGTGCCAGCAGTTTTTCCAGGGGCAATGAGCAGTTCTTC
CASSFSRGNEQFF
>TRBJ1-2|NA|TRBV6-5|NA
TGTGCCAGCAGTTACGGGGGGGCTGGCTACACCTTC
CASSYGGAGYTF
>TRBJ2-1|NA|TRBV6-2/TRBV6-3|NA
TGTGCCAGCAGTTGGACAGACAATGAGCAGTTCTTC
CASSWTDNEQFF
>TRBJ2-1|TRBD2|TRBV7-8|NA
TGTGCCAGCAGCTTAGGGTTAGCGGGGTACAATGAGCAGTTCTTC
CASSLGLAGYNEQFF
>TRBJ2-1|TRBD2|TRBV30|NA
TGTGCCTGGAGGGTTGGCGGGAGCTGGGTAAGATCGTACAATGAGCAGTTCTTC
CAWRVGGSWVRSYNEQFF
>TRBJ2-2|TRBD1|TRBV6-2/TRBV6-3|NA
TGTGCCAGCAGCCGGGGTTGGACAGGGGGCTATACCGGGGAGCTGTTTTTT
CASSRGWTGGYTGELFF
>TRBJ1-6|TRBD1|TRBV3-1/TRBV3-2|NA
TGTGCCAGCAGCCAGGCAAGACAGGGTGTGTTCTCACCCCTCCACTTT
CASSQARQGVFSPLHF
>TRBJ2-3|NA|TRBV19|NA
TGTGCCAGTAGTTTTAGACAGGGCACAGATACGCAGTATTTT
CASSFRQGTDTQYF
>TRBJ2-1|NA|TRBV2|NA
TGTGCCAGCAGCGAAAGACTCCTTACTTTTTACAATGAGCAGTTCTTC
CASSERLLTFYNEQFF
>TRBJ2-3|NA|TRBV2|few
TGTGCCAGCAAGCGGTCCTGGGGCACAGATACGCAGTATTTT
CASKRSWGTDTQYF
>TRBJ2-6|NA|TRBV5-1|NA
TGCGCCAGCAGAGGGAGCTCTGGGGCCAACGTCCTGACTTTC
CASRGSSGANVLTF
>TRBJ1-2|TRBD1|TRBV29-1|few
TGCAGCGCCAACCACAGGGGGAGCTTCTATGGCTACACCTTC
CSANHRGSFYGYTF
>TRBJ1-1|NA|TRBV27|NA
TGTGCCAGCAGTTTCTTAGGACTCACTGAAGCTTTCTTT
CASSFLGLTEAFF
>TRBJ1-1|TRBD1|TRBV7-9|NA
TGTGCCAGCGTCACGACAGGGTTTACTGAAGCTTTCTTT
CASVTTGFTEAFF